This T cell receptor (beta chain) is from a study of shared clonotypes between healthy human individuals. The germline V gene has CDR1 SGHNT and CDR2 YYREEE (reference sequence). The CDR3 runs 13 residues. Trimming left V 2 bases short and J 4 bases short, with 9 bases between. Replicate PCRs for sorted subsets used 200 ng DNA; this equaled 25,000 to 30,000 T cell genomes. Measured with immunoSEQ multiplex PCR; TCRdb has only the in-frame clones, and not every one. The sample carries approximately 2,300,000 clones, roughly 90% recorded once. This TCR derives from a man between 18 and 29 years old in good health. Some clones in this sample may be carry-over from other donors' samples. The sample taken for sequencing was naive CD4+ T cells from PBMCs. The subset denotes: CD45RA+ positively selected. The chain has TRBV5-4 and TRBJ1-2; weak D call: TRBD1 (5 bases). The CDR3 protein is CASSFGTAYGYTF. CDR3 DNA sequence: TGTGCCAGCAGCTTCGGGACGGCCTATGGCTACACCTTC.